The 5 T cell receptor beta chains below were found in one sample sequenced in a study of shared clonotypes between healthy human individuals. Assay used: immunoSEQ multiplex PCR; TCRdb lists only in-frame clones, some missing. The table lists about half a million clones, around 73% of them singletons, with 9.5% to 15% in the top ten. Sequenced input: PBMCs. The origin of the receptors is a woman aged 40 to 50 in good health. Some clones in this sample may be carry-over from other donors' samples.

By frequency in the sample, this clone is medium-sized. The CDR3 bases are TGTGCCAGCAGTAGCGGGAAAGACTTGGATACGCAGTATTTT. This codes for CASSSGKDLDTQYF. The rearrangement joins TRBV6-4 to TRBJ2-3, with TRBD2 identical over 7 bases. The junction had 8 bases not matched to a gene; V was cut back by 5 bases and J by 6 bases. CDR1 and CDR2 from the germline V gene are MRHNA and SNTAGT. The CDR3 covers 14 residues.

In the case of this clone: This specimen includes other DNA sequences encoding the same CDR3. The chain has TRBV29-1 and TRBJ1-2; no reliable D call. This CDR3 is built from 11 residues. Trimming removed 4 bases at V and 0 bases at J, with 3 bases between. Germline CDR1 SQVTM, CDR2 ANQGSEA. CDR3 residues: CSVGTNYGYTF. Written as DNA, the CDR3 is TGCAGCGTTGGCACTAACTATGGCTACACCTTC.

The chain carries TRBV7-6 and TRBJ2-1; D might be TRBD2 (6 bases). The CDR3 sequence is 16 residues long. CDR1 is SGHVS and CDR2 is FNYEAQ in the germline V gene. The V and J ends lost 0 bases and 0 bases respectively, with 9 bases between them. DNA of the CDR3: TGTGCCAGCAGCTTAGCAGGCGGGATCTCCTACAATGAGCAGTTCTTC. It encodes CASSLAGGISYNEQFF.

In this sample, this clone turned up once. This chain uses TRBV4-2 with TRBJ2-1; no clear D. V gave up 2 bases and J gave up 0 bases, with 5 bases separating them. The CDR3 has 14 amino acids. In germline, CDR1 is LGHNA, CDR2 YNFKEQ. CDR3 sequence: CASSQSSSYNEQFF. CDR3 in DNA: TGTGCCAGCAGCCAAAGTAGCTCCTACAATGAGCAGTTCTTC.

DNA for the CDR3: TGCGCCAGCAGCTTGACAGGGAGGCCGTACAATGAGCAGTTCTTC. Its translation: CASSLTGRPYNEQFF. This chain links TRBV5-1 with TRBJ2-1; the D gene could be TRBD1 or TRBD2 (6 bases each). This CDR3 comprises 15 residues. The V end was cut by 1 base, the J end by 4 bases, with 12 bases between. Germline V gene lookup returns CDR1 SGHRS and CDR2 YFSETQ.